The source of this T cell receptor beta chain is a study of radiotherapy plus CTLA-4 blockade in lung cancer (dated by TCRdb to the late 2010s). For the study in its entirety: Objective responses were observed in 18% of enrolled patients, and disease control was achieved in approximately 29%. The paper's findings and limits, for the study overall: Early dynamic changes in blood T cell clones, together with increased serum interferon-beta after radiation, were reported as the strongest predictors of response. After treatment with radiotherapy and ipilimumab, TCR clones that came from tumors expanded in the peripheral blood.

Via the germline V gene (reference sequence), CDR1 is SGHNT and CDR2 YYREEE. The junction carries 9 bases between V and J, which are trimmed by 4 bases and 5 bases respectively. The CDR3 sequence holds 13 residues, the cysteine and phenylalanine included. Only the CDR3 DNA stays, 39 bases, in frame from base 1. This clone was counted a few times. Its antigen target is currently unknown. The record has no base qualities; no much larger clone is one base away. Library method: the immunoSEQ multiplex PCR assay. TCRdb took this table from immuneACCESS and kept in-frame rearrangements with V and J called. Such tables lack part of the clones; where checked against another copy, unresolved V genes explain under half of the gap, and the rest is unexplained. The sample records tens of thousands of clones, roughly 80% of which are singletons. Of the sample, less than 3% falls within the top ten clones. In this study, focal radiation therapy paired with CTLA-4 blockade (ipilimumab) was tested in patients who had chemo-refractory metastatic non-small-cell lung cancer.

The rearrangement joined TRBV5-4 to TRBJ2-2; TRBD2 is perhaps the D gene, given 5 matching bases. The clonotype was recovered from a human donor with non-small cell lung cancer whose response to radiotherapy plus ipilimumab could not be evaluated. The sequences come from peripheral blood, collected from a patient treated with radiotherapy plus ipilimumab. The CDR3 corresponds to CASSIGLTGELFF. The nucleotide sequence reads as follows: TGTGCCAGCAGCATCGGACTGACCGGGGAGCTGTTTTTT.